What follows is one TCR beta chain and its context. Its matching antigen is unknown. Repertoires were generated with immunoSEQ multiplex PCR, while TCRdb's copy carries only in-frame clones and drops some. The sample contains approximately 170,000 clones, just under 95% of which appear only once. Germline V CDR1 and CDR2: MNHEY, SMNVEV (reference sequence). V was shortened by 3 bases and J by 0 bases, with 9 bases between the two germline ends. The CDR3 consists of 14 residues. This entry belongs to a study of T cell responses to AZD1222 COVID-19 vaccine. Study-level points and caveats: Spike-wide coverage was observed for vaccine-associated CD4 TCRs, with dominant responses at 160-218 and 743-854.

The TCR originated in an adult in good health. The genes are TRBV27 and TRBJ2-7, with a tentative D call TRBD2 (6 bases). The material sequenced was peripheral blood, taken on day 0 of AZD1222 vaccination. CDR3 in DNA: TGTGCCAGCAGTTTTGCGGGGAGCTCCTACGAGCAGTACTTC. The encoded protein is CASSFAGSSYEQYF.